What follows are 30 T cell receptor beta chains derived from one specimen sequenced in a study of shared clonotypes between healthy human individuals. Sequencing was performed with immunoSEQ multiplex PCR; in TCRdb, only in-frame clones are kept and a portion is missing. The table lists approximately 1.4 million clones, nearly 99% of them singletons. The sample consisted of naive CD4+ T cells sorted from blood. The subset denotes: CD45RA+ positively selected. These receptors all come from a man aged 25-40 years in good health.

The chain links TRBV7-8 to TRBJ1-1; weak D call: TRBD1 (5 bases). V lost 2 bases and J lost 3, with 13 bases in between. The CDR3 has 15 residues. CDR1 SGHVS and CDR2 FQNEAQ come from the germline V gene. The CDR3 reads CASSLYRGLDTEAFF. In DNA, the CDR3 is TGTGCCAGCAGCTTATATCGGGGGTTGGACACTGAAGCTTTCTTT.

The chain recombines TRBV23-1 with TRBJ2-7; TRBD1 agrees at 7 bases. TRBV23-1 is classed as an ORF, of uncertain function. This CDR3 has 14 residues. Trimming removed 4 bases from V and 2 bases from J; junction bases left unmatched: 5. The CDR3 protein is CASSLGTEPYEQYF. Written as DNA, the CDR3 is TGCGCCAGCAGTCTTGGGACAGAACCCTACGAGCAGTACTTC.

The V gene is TRBV18, the J gene TRBJ1-5; 7 bases are shared with TRBD1. The V and J ends lost 0 bases and 4 bases, in that order; junction bases with no gene match: 3. This CDR3 comprises 15 residues. The V gene's germline CDR1 is KGHSH and CDR2 LQKENI. The CDR3 bases are TGTGCCAGCTCACCACCGGGACAGTCGAATCAGCCCCAGCATTTT. It translates to CASSPPGQSNQPQHF.

The CDR3 region is CASRHTENTEAFF. The CDR3 DNA reads as TGTGCCAGCAGGCATACAGAGAACACTGAAGCTTTCTTT. The chain joins TRBV5-4 to TRBJ1-1; D remains ambiguous. Per the germline V gene, CDR1 is SGHNT and CDR2 is YYREEE (reference sequence). Trimming left V 5 bases short and J 1 base short, with 9 bases between. This CDR3 is built from 13 residues.

This chain's CDR3 is CASSHTRSSDTQYF. The CDR3 DNA sequence: TGCGCCAGCAGCCACACTCGTTCGAGCGATACGCAGTATTTT. The V and J genes are TRBV5-1 and TRBJ2-3; no definite D call. The CDR3 totals 14 residues. CDR1 SGHRS and CDR2 YFSETQ come from the germline V gene. V was cut by 4 bases and J by 6 bases, with 15 bases left in between.

The CDR3 DNA reads TGTGCCTGGAGTAGCGGGGCGAAGGCTGGCTATGGCTACACCTTC. It translates to CAWSSGAKAGYGYTF. The chain couples TRBV30 to TRBJ1-2, with TRBD1 as a possible D gene (5 bases). This CDR3 comprises 15 residues. V was clipped by 2 bases and J by 4 bases, with 17 bases between them. Germline lookup yields CDR1 GTSNPN and CDR2 SVGIG (reference sequence).

The gene calls are TRBV5-6 and TRBJ2-3, with 13 bases fitting TRBD2. The CDR3 totals 16 residues. Germline-derived CDR1 and CDR2 are SGHDT and YYEEEE. V was pared by 7 bases and J by 2 bases, with 7 bases of the junction left unmatched. CDR3 nucleotides: TGTGCCAGCGAAAAACTAGCGGGAGGGCCCACAGATACGCAGTATTTT. Translation gives CASEKLAGGPTDTQYF. Looking up the rest from reference TRBV5-6 and TRBJ2-3 gives the full variable domain: DAGVTQSPTHLIKTRGQQVTLRCSPKSGHDTVSWYQQALGQGPQFIFQYYEEEERQRGNFPDRFSGHQFPNYSSELNVNALLLGDSALYLCASEKLAGGPTDTQYFGPGTRLTVL.

The gene calls are TRBV15 and TRBJ1-1; 7 bases are a match to TRBD1. Germline V gene lookup returns CDR1 LNHNV and CDR2 YYDKDF (reference sequence). CDR3 length: 17 amino acids. The ends lost 3 bases at V and 5 bases at J; junction bases unmatched: 15. The CDR3 reads CATSSPGQSPDRTEAFF. As DNA, the CDR3 is TGTGCCACCAGCAGTCCGGGACAGTCACCTGATCGGACTGAAGCTTTCTTT.

The rearrangement links TRBV5-1 to TRBJ2-2; 7 bases fit TRBD2. The V gene end was trimmed by 4 bases and the J gene end by 4 bases; junction bases not matched to a gene: 7. The CDR3 loop spans 15 amino acids. Looked up from germline, CDR1 is SGHRS and CDR2 is YFSETQ. CDR3 sequence (DNA): TGCGCCAGCAGCATAACTAGCGTTATCACCGGGGAGCTGTTTTTT. Translated, it gives CASSITSVITGELFF.

This rearrangement joins TRBV6-5 to TRBJ2-7; D may be TRBD1 (5 bases). V lost 4 bases and J lost 7, with 11 bases in between. The CDR3 runs to 12 residues. Germline lookup yields CDR1 MNHEY and CDR2 SVGAGI. The CDR3 sequence: CASSSPQGEQYF. The CDR3 coding sequence is TGTGCCAGCAGTTCCCCCCAGGGAGAGCAGTACTTC.

The rearrangement uses TRBV7-6 and TRBJ2-1, with 11 bases matching TRBD2. The germline CDR1 and CDR2 sequences are SGHVS and FNYEAQ. The V segment lost 0 bases and the J segment 10 bases; nucleotides outside the gene matches: 8. CDR3 length equals 16 residues. The CDR3 DNA reads as TGTGCCAGCAGCTTAGCTGGTAGCGGGAGGGCTAGGGAGCAGTTCTTC. Protein: CASSLAGSGRAREQFF. Full variable domain (outside the CDR3, taken from reference TRBV7-6 and TRBJ2-1): GAGVSQSPRYKVTKRGQDVALRCDPISGHVSLYWYRQALGQGPEFLTYFNYEAQQDKSGLPNDRFSAERPEGSISTLTIQRTEQRDSAMYRCASSLAGSGRAREQFFGPGTRLTVL.

Worth noting for this clone: The junction departs from the called germline gene at one end, perhaps through a read error. The CDR3 nucleotides are TGTGCTAGCAGCTTAAGTGGGCACCAAGAGACCCAGTACTTC. Its translation is CASSLSGHQETQYF. The rearrangement uses TRBV7-7 and TRBJ2-5, with D uncertain. Germline CDR1 SSHAT, CDR2 FNYEAQ (reference sequence). This CDR3 comprises 14 residues. Full variable domain (outside the CDR3, taken from reference TRBV7-7 and TRBJ2-5): GAGVSQSPRYKVTKRGQDVTLRCDPISSHATLYWYQQALGQGPEFLTYFNYEAQPDKSGLPSDRFSAERPEGSISTLTIQRTEQRDSAMYRCASSLSGHQETQYFGPGTRLLVL.

This chain links TRBV2 with TRBJ2-6; D not certain. Trimming stripped 0 bases from V and 4 bases from J, with 10 bases between. Germline values: CDR1 SNHLY, CDR2 FYNNEI. The CDR3 loop spans 16 amino acids. CDR3 DNA: TGTGCCAGCAGTGAAGCGCGGAGTACCGGGGCCAACGTCCTGACTTTC. Translated, it gives CASSEARSTGANVLTF.

This chain connects TRBV5-1 to TRBJ2-7; D unclear. Deletions cut 3 bases from V and 0 bases from J, with 10 bases between. The CDR3 runs to 14 residues. Germline assignment: CDR1 SGHRS and CDR2 YFSETQ. The CDR3 region has the DNA TGCGCCAGCAGCTCAATATCCAGCTCCTACGAGCAGTACTTC. As protein: CASSSISSSYEQYF.

The rearrangement uses TRBV5-1 and TRBJ2-7; TRBD1 matches 8 bases. V lost 1 base to trimming and J lost 5 bases; unmatched junction nucleotides: 5. The V gene's germline CDR1 is SGHRS and CDR2 YFSETQ. The CDR3 is 14 residues long. CDR3 loop: CASSLIRGPNEQYF. In DNA form, the CDR3 reads TGCGCCAGCAGCTTGATCAGGGGGCCTAACGAGCAGTACTTC.

The rearrangement uses TRBV2 and TRBJ1-1, with TRBD1 matching 7 bases. The junction had 10 bases not matched to a gene; V was cut back by 2 bases and J by 7 bases. Germline V gene data show CDR1 as SNHLY and CDR2 as FYNNEI. The CDR3 contains 15 residues. DNA of the CDR3: TGTGCCAGCAGTGAATATCTCGGGGGACAGTTTGAAGCTTTCTTT. This encodes CASSEYLGGQFEAFF.

Concerning this clone itself: This sample includes further DNA sequences coding for the same CDR3. The chain uses TRBV5-4 and TRBJ2-7, with TRBD2 matching 7 bases. The CDR3 length is 14 residues. After removal of 0 bases from V and 4 bases from J, the junction contained 4 bases not matched to a gene. Germline CDR1 is SGHNT and CDR2 is YYREEE (reference sequence). CDR3 sequence: CASSLAGGSYEQYF. The CDR3 region has the DNA TGTGCCAGCAGCTTGGCGGGAGGTTCGTACGAGCAGTACTTC. The whole variable domain, filled in from reference TRBV5-4 and TRBJ2-7, reads ETGVTQSPTHLIKTRGQQVTLRCSSQSGHNTVSWYQQALGQGPQFIFQYYREEENGRGNFPPRFSGLQFPNYSSELNVNALELDDSALYLCASSLAGGSYEQYFGPGTRLTVT.

This sequence joins TRBV5-1 and TRBJ1-1; D not resolved. V was cut by 0 bases and J by 1 base, with 10 bases left in between. CDR1 and CDR2 from the germline V gene are SGHRS and YFSETQ. The CDR3 runs 15 residues. CDR3 bases: TGCGCCAGCAGCTTGGCCGGCACCCCGAACACTGAAGCTTTCTTT. This translates into CASSLAGTPNTEAFF.

J is TRBJ2-3 and V is TRBV9; D is undetermined. The germline gives CDR1 SGDLS, CDR2 YYNGEE. The CDR3 runs to 14 residues. Deletions cut 0 bases from V and 2 bases from J, with 7 bases between. The CDR3: CASSVDSLTDTQYF. CDR3 nucleotides: TGTGCCAGCAGCGTAGACAGCCTCACAGATACGCAGTATTTT.

The CDR3 DNA follows: TGCGCCAGCAGCTCACTTCAAATCGGAACTGAAGCTTTCTTT. Translating gives CASSSLQIGTEAFF. This chain joins TRBV5-1 and TRBJ1-1; D gene uncertain. V dropped 3 bases and J dropped 5 bases, with 14 bases sitting between them. Germline CDR1 reads SGHRS; CDR2 reads YFSETQ. This CDR3 has 14 residues.

J is TRBJ1-2 and V is TRBV11-2; TRBD1 might be the D (6 bases). The CDR3 runs 14 residues. V dropped 2 bases and J dropped 7 bases, with 14 bases sitting between them. The germline gives CDR1 SGHAT, CDR2 FQNNGV. The CDR3 DNA follows: TGTGCCAGCAGCTTAATTCTTCGGGGGGCTGGCTACACCTTC. It codes for CASSLILRGAGYTF.

In the case of this clone: This sample includes further DNA sequences coding for the same CDR3. The chain uses TRBV27 and TRBJ2-7; maybe TRBD1 (6 bases). With 6 bases removed from V and 4 bases from J, the gap between germline ends came to 13 bases. Per germline, CDR1 MNHEY and CDR2 SMNVEV (reference sequence). The CDR3 extends over 13 amino acids. CDR3 DNA: TGTGCCAGCAGCATAGCAGGGGCATACGAGCAGTACTTC. Its translation: CASSIAGAYEQYF.

This chain links TRBV15 with TRBJ2-7; 11 bases are shared with TRBD2. Germline CDR1 and CDR2: LNHNV and YYDKDF (reference sequence). V lost 1 base and J lost 0; bases outside the gene matches: 8. This CDR3 region has 18 residues. CDR3 nucleotides: TGTGCCACCAGCAGAGGCGGACTAGCGGGTGAAGGCTCCTACGAGCAGTACTTC. Translated: CATSRGGLAGEGSYEQYF. Full variable domain (missing parts from reference TRBV15 and TRBJ2-7): DAMVIQNPRYQVTQFGKPVTLSCSQTLNHNVMYWYQQKSSQAPKLLFHYYDKDFNNEADTPDNFQSRRPNTSFCFLDIRSPGLGDTAMYLCATSRGGLAGEGSYEQYFGPGTRLTVT.

This sequence joins TRBV9 and TRBJ2-3, with D maybe TRBD2 (6 bases). Trimming left V 9 bases short and J 0 bases short, with 11 bases between. Germline V gives CDR1 SGDLS, CDR2 YYNGEE. The CDR3 has 13 amino acids. CDR3 sequence: CATSGTSTDTQYF. Written as DNA, the CDR3 is TGTGCCACGTCCGGGACTAGCACAGATACGCAGTATTTT.

The genes are TRBV5-4 and TRBJ2-1, with D possibly being TRBD1 (6 bases). Germline V gives CDR1 SGHNT, CDR2 YYREEE (reference sequence). The CDR3 is made up of 14 amino acids. The ends were cut back, 2 bases at V and 6 bases at J, with 12 bases in the middle. This CDR3 reads CASSFRLGGNEQFF. The CDR3 DNA follows: TGTGCCAGCAGCTTCCGGCTAGGGGGCAATGAGCAGTTCTTC. Based on the CDR3 plus reference TRBV5-4 and TRBJ2-1, the full variable domain is ETGVTQSPTHLIKTRGQQVTLRCSSQSGHNTVSWYQQALGQGPQFIFQYYREEENGRGNFPPRFSGLQFPNYSSELNVNALELDDSALYLCASSFRLGGNEQFFGPGTRLTVL.

The rearrangement joins TRBV11-2 to TRBJ1-1; TRBD1 might be the D (6 bases). V was cut by 3 bases and J by 7 bases, with 18 bases left in between. The CDR3 length is 15 residues. Germline lookup yields CDR1 SGHAT and CDR2 FQNNGV. The CDR3 is CASSLYRERGSEAFF. The CDR3 coding sequence is TGTGCCAGCAGCTTGTACAGGGAAAGAGGGAGTGAAGCTTTCTTT.

The chain uses TRBV28 and TRBJ2-7, with 10 bases fitting TRBD1. The CDR3 totals 16 residues. Germline V gene lookup returns CDR1 MDHEN and CDR2 SYDVKM. Trimming took 6 bases from V and 9 from J; bases not matched to a gene: 17. The CDR3 region is CASSSNMGDRGYGQYF. CDR3 DNA: TGTGCCAGCAGCTCAAACATGGGGGACAGGGGATATGGGCAGTACTTC. The full variable domain, in which reference TRBV28 and TRBJ2-7 provide the parts outside the CDR3, is DVKVTQSSRYLVKRTGEKVFLECVQDMDHENMFWYRQDPGLGLRLIYFSYDVKMKEKGDIPEGYSVSREKKERFSLILESASTNQTSMYLCASSSNMGDRGYGQYFGPGTRLTVT.

This chain links TRBV6-5 with TRBJ2-7; 7 nucleotides align to TRBD2. After removal of 7 bases from V and 5 bases from J, the junction contained 11 bases not matched to a gene. The CDR3 is made up of 14 amino acids. Looked up from germline, CDR1 is MNHEY and CDR2 is SVGAGI. The CDR3 is CASKQGGVGNEQYF. CDR3 nucleotide sequence: TGTGCCAGCAAGCAGGGAGGGGTTGGTAACGAGCAGTACTTC.

This rearrangement joins TRBV20-1 to TRBJ1-2; no reliable D call. Looked up from germline, CDR1 is DFQATT and CDR2 is SNEGSKA (reference sequence). There are 11 residues in the CDR3. V was clipped by 3 bases and J by 5 bases, with 7 bases between them. The CDR3 reads CSASTRYGYTF. CDR3 sequence (DNA): TGCAGTGCTAGTACAAGATATGGCTACACCTTC.

The J gene is TRBJ1-2, the V gene TRBV28; D possibly corresponds to TRBD1 (5 bases). In germline, CDR1 is MDHEN, CDR2 SYDVKM. Between the trimmed V and J ends, which lost 3 bases and 3 bases, there was a span of 11 bases. The CDR3 runs 14 residues. This CDR3 reads CASSLLIGDYGYTF. In DNA form, the CDR3 reads TGTGCCAGCAGTTTGCTTATAGGGGACTATGGCTACACCTTC.